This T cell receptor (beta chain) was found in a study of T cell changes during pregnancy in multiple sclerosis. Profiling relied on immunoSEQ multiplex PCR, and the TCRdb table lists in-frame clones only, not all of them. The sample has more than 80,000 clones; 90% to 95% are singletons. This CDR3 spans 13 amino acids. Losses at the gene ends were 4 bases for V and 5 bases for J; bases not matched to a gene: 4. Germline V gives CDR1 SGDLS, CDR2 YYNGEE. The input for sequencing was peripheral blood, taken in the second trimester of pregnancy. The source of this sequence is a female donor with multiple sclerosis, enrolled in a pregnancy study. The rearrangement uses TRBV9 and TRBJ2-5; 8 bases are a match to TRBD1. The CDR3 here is CASSLRQGETQYF. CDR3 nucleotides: TGTGCCAGCAGCTTAAGACAGGGGGAGACCCAGTACTTC.